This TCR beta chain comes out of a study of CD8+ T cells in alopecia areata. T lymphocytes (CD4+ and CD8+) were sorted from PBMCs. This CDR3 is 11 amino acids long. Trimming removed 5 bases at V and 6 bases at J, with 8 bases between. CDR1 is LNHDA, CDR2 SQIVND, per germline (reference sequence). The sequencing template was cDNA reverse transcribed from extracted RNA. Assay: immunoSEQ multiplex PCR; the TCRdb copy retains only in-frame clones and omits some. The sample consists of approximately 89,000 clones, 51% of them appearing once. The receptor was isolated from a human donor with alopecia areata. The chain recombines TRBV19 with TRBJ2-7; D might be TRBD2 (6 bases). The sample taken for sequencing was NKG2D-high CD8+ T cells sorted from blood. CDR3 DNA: TGTGCCAGTAGTCACGGGAGCGAGCAGTACTTC. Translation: CASSHGSEQYF. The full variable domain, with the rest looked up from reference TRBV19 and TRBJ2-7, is DGGITQSPKYLFRKEGQNVTLSCEQNLNHDAMYWYRQDPGQGLRLIYYSQIVNDFQKGDIAEGYSVSREKKESFPLTVTSAQKNPTAFYLCASSHGSEQYFGPGTRLTVT.